The present entry profiles one TCR beta chain with its context. This specimen belongs to a study of beta chain features in type 1 diabetes. The isolated RNA, all of it, was reverse transcribed, so expressed TCRB transcripts were what got sequenced. This table comes from immunoSEQ multiplex PCR, and its TCRdb copy is limited to in-frame clones, with some not included. This sample has roughly 350,000 clones, with 11% found just once. The CDR3 has 13 amino acids. V lost 6 bases to trimming and J lost 6 bases, with 12 bases between them. The germline V gene encodes CDR1 SEHNR and CDR2 FQNEAQ (reference sequence).

This receptor was taken from a woman aged 30 to 39 in good health. The sample taken for sequencing was naive CD4+ T cells from blood. The rearrangement joins TRBV7-9 to TRBJ2-1; perhaps TRBD2 as D (5 bases). The CDR3 here is CASSSTRINEQFF. The DNA of the CDR3 is TGTGCCAGCAGTTCCACTAGGATCAATGAGCAGTTCTTC.